These T cell receptor beta chains were read from a single sample in a study of cytomegalovirus exposure and HLA in healthy donors. Method: immunoSEQ multiplex PCR; TCRdb's copy keeps in-frame clones and lacks some. This table lists tens of thousands of clones. Sequencing was carried out using PBMCs. Source of these receptors: a woman aged 25 to 39 in good health and CMV-seronegative. Both conserved end residues are part of each CDR3. The D gene is left open where the match is weak.

J gene: TRBJ2-1; D gene: TRBD2; V gene: TRBV30; CDR3 DNA: TGTGCCTGGAGATTAGCGGGGTACAATGAGCAGTTCTTC; CDR3 protein: CAWRLAGYNEQFF
J gene: TRBJ2-7; D gene: -; V gene: TRBV2; CDR3 DNA: TGTGCCAGCACGAGCCGGGACTTCCGAAAATACGAGCAGTACTTC; CDR3 protein: CASTSRDFRKYEQYF
J gene: TRBJ1-1; D gene: -; V gene: TRBV18; CDR3 DNA: TGTGCCAGCTCACCTTCGGCCGGCGGTGAAGCTTTCTTT; CDR3 protein: CASSPSAGGEAFF
J gene: TRBJ2-3; D gene: TRBD2; V gene: TRBV7-7; CDR3 DNA: TGTGCCAGCAGCTTACTAGCGGCGAACACAGATACGCAGTATTTT; CDR3 protein: CASSLLAANTDTQYF
J gene: TRBJ1-2; D gene: -; V gene: TRBV15; CDR3 DNA: TGTGCCACCAGCAGAGGTTCCGACAGTCCGTATGGCTACACCTTC; CDR3 protein: CATSRGSDSPYGYTF
J gene: TRBJ1-4; D gene: -; V gene: TRBV30; CDR3 DNA: TGTGCCTGGAGGGGAGGATTAGGTGAAAAACTGTTTTTT; CDR3 protein: CAWRGGLGEKLFF
J gene: TRBJ2-7; D gene: TRBD2; V gene: TRBV30; CDR3 DNA: TGTGCCTGGAGCCGAGGGCTAGCGGGAGTCGACGAGCAGTACTTC; CDR3 protein: CAWSRGLAGVDEQYF
J gene: TRBJ2-1; D gene: -; V gene: TRBV5-1; CDR3 DNA: TGCGCCAGCAGCCCCATGGGGGGAGAGGCAAATGAGCAGTTCTTC; CDR3 protein: CASSPMGGEANEQFF
J gene: TRBJ1-4; D gene: -; V gene: TRBV19; CDR3 DNA: TGTGCCAGTAGTATAGTCTCGGCAGGAAATGAAAAACTGTTTTTT; CDR3 protein: CASSIVSAGNEKLFF
J gene: TRBJ2-3; D gene: TRBD2; V gene: TRBV6-1; CDR3 DNA: TGTGCCAGCAGTGAGGTTGGGGGGGTGGTTCGAGATACGCAGTATTTT; CDR3 protein: CASSEVGGVVRDTQYF
J gene: TRBJ1-4; D gene: -; V gene: TRBV4-2; CDR3 DNA: TGTGCCAGCAGCCAAGCCCAGACGACAAATAATGAAAAACTGTTTTTT; CDR3 protein: CASSQAQTTNNEKLFF
J gene: TRBJ2-7; D gene: -; V gene: TRBV6-6; CDR3 DNA: TGTGCCAGCAGTTACCAAAAAGGAGCCCACGAGCAGTACTTC; CDR3 protein: CASSYQKGAHEQYF
J gene: TRBJ2-1; D gene: TRBD2; V gene: TRBV29-1; CDR3 DNA: TGCAGCGTTTGGTCTAGCGGGAGGGACAATGAGCAGTTCTTC; CDR3 protein: CSVWSSGRDNEQFF
J gene: TRBJ1-1; D gene: TRBD1; V gene: TRBV18; CDR3 DNA: TGTGCCAGCTCACCACCGGGGACAGGGAACACTGAAGCTTTCTTT; CDR3 protein: CASSPPGTGNTEAFF
J gene: TRBJ1-2; D gene: TRBD1; V gene: TRBV28; CDR3 DNA: TGTGCCAGCAGAACAGGGGTCAACTATGGCTACACCTTC; CDR3 protein: CASRTGVNYGYTF
J gene: TRBJ1-1; D gene: -; V gene: TRBV28; CDR3 DNA: TGTGCCAGCAGTCGCGGGCCGAGCATGAACACTGAAGCTTTCTTT; CDR3 protein: CASSRGPSMNTEAFF
J gene: TRBJ2-1; D gene: -; V gene: TRBV11-2; CDR3 DNA: TGTGCCAGCAGCGGTCGACTGAGCGGCTACAATGAGCAGTTCTTC; CDR3 protein: CASSGRLSGYNEQFF
J gene: TRBJ1-5; D gene: TRBD1; V gene: TRBV15; CDR3 DNA: TGTGCCACCAGCAGGGGGACAGGGGTGGTTCAGCCCCAGCATTTT; CDR3 protein: CATSRGTGVVQPQHF
J gene: TRBJ2-3; D gene: -; V gene: TRBV19; CDR3 DNA: TGTGCCAGTAGTATTTATGGAGGGCTCGAAGATACGCAGTATTTT; CDR3 protein: CASSIYGGLEDTQYF
J gene: TRBJ2-7; D gene: -; V gene: TRBV20-1; CDR3 DNA: TGCAGTGCTCCCGTGGACAGGCAGTACTTC; CDR3 protein: CSAPVDRQYF
J gene: TRBJ2-5; D gene: -; V gene: TRBV2; CDR3 DNA: TGTGCCAGCAGTGGGAGAGGGAGAGAGACCCAGTACTTC; CDR3 protein: CASSGRGRETQYF
J gene: TRBJ1-2; D gene: TRBD1; V gene: TRBV25-1; CDR3 DNA: TGTGCCAGCAGTGAAAGTCCGGGACAGGGCTCCTATGGCTACACCTTC; CDR3 protein: CASSESPGQGSYGYTF